Presented here are 2 T cell receptor beta chains from one specimen sequenced in a study of identical twins' blood T cells (dated by TCRdb to 2013 to 2014). The library was produced with 5' RACE. The instrument was an Illumina Genome Analyzer IIx. TCRdb cleaned the public reads at Q25 with fastp, built clones with MiXCR and kept in-frame beta chains. Identical CDR3 protein sequences are pooled into one entry, listed with their most common genes and DNA. The sample data list 300,000 to 450,000 distinct CDR3 sequences, and roughly 27% of these were observed just once. The ten largest clones add up to 5.5% to 7% of the sample. Material for sequencing was PBMCs. All receptors derive from a woman between 18 and 55 years old in good health.

This clonotype was detected a few times. The J gene is TRBJ1-1, the V gene TRBV11-2; D gene unclear. Between the trimmed V and J ends, which lost 1 base and 1 base, there was a span of 10 bases. Germline loops: CDR1 SGHAT, CDR2 FQNNGV. The CDR3 spans 15 residues. As DNA, the CDR3 is TGTGCCAGCAGCTTAGCCCGGACGAGGAACACTGAAGCTTTCTTT. Translation gives CASSLARTRNTEAFF. Full variable domain (remainder filled in from reference TRBV11-2 and TRBJ1-1): EAGVAQSPRYKIIEKRQSVAFWCNPISGHATLYWYQQILGQGPKLLIQFQNNGVVDDSQLPKDRFSAERLKGVDSTLKIQPAKLEDSAVYLCASSLARTRNTEAFFGQGTRLTVV.

This chain uses TRBV20-1 with TRBJ2-5; D may correspond to TRBD1 or TRBD2 (5 bases each). This CDR3 contains 13 residues. V lost 1 base and J lost 5, with 11 bases in between. Germline V CDR1 and CDR2: DFQATT, SNEGSKA (reference sequence). CDR3 amino acids: CSARVPWGETQYF. CDR3 coding DNA: TGCAGTGCTAGAGTCCCCTGGGGGGAGACCCAGTACTTC.